These 19 T cell receptor beta chains share one sample of origin, sequenced in a study of blood T cell repertoires in COVID-19. Profiling relied on immunoSEQ multiplex PCR, and the TCRdb table lists in-frame clones only, not all of them. The repertoire holds about 140,000 clones, with about three quarters as singletons. Input material: peripheral blood. The receptors stem from a woman aged 50 to 60 with active or convalescent COVID-19.

The rearrangement uses TRBV7-3 and TRBJ2-1, with 10 bases aligning to TRBD2. The ends lost 3 bases at V and 7 bases at J; junction bases unmatched: 9. The CDR3 contains 16 residues. Germline lookup yields CDR1 SGHTA and CDR2 FQGTGA. The CDR3 loop reads CASSLISGGKKNEQFF. For the CDR3, the DNA is TGTGCCAGCAGCTTGATTAGCGGGGGGAAGAAAAATGAGCAGTTCTTC. Together with reference TRBV7-3 and TRBJ2-1, the CDR3 gives the full variable domain: GAGVSQTPSNKVTEKGKYVELRCDPISGHTALYWYRQSLGQGPEFLIYFQGTGAADDSGLPNDRFFAVRPEGSVSTLKIQRTERGDSAVYLCASSLISGGKKNEQFFGPGTRLTVL.

This clone was recorded many times. The genes are TRBV3-1 (or the pseudogene TRBV3-2) and TRBJ2-5; 9 positions match TRBD2. Looked up from germline, CDR1 is LGHDT and CDR2 is YNNKEL (reference sequence). V gave up 5 bases and J gave up 6 bases; unmatched junction bases: 4. The CDR3 has 13 amino acids. CDR3 nucleotide sequence: TGTGCCAGCAGCGGGACTAGCAAACAGACCCAGTACTTC. It yields the protein CASSGTSKQTQYF.

The chain employs TRBV25-1 and TRBJ1-2; 8 nucleotides align to TRBD1. CDR3 length: 15 residues. Per germline, CDR1 MGHDK and CDR2 SYGVNS. Losses at the gene ends were 4 bases for V and 2 bases for J; bases not matched to a gene: 6. The CDR3 region is CASSASDRANYGYTF. The CDR3 DNA is TGTGCCAGCAGTGCCTCGGACAGGGCCAACTATGGCTACACCTTC.

This clone has a single count. The chain joins TRBV7-2 to TRBJ2-7, with D unclear. The CDR3 contains 14 residues. V lost 1 base to trimming and J lost 2 bases, with 9 bases between them. Germline V gives CDR1 SGHTA, CDR2 FQGNSA. Written as DNA, the CDR3 is TGTGCCAGCAGCTTAGTTCCACAGCCCTACGAGCAGTACTTC. Protein sequence: CASSLVPQPYEQYF.

V and J are TRBV21-1 and TRBJ2-7; the D call in the table, TRBD1, was not verified against the DNA. TRBV21-1 is given as a pseudogene. The CDR3 is made up of 13 amino acids. The CDR3 region has the DNA TGTGCCAGCAGCAAAGTATCAGGGGCACCTCCAAACTTC. Its translation: CASSKVSGAPPNF.

This clone has more than one count but fewer than ten. The rearrangement links TRBV7-2 to TRBJ2-1, with 10 bases aligning to TRBD1. Germline loops: CDR1 SGHTA, CDR2 FQGNSA. The junction had 4 bases not matched to a gene; V was cut back by 3 bases and J by 2 bases. The CDR3 totals 16 residues. The CDR3 DNA reads as TGTGCCAGCAGCTTGGCCGGGACAGGGGCCTACAATGAGCAGTTCTTC. Protein: CASSLAGTGAYNEQFF.

The chain is built from TRBV28 and TRBJ1-2, with D perhaps matching TRBD1 (6 bases). Between the trimmed V and J ends, which lost 6 bases and 8 bases, there was a span of 16 bases. From germline, CDR1 is MDHEN and CDR2 SYDVKM. This CDR3 has 13 residues. CDR3 bases: TGTGCCAGCAGGGCCTTACAGGGATACGGCTACACCTTC. This encodes CASRALQGYGYTF.

The rearrangement links TRBV28 to TRBJ2-5, with 8 bases lining up with TRBD1. The V gene end was trimmed by 1 base and the J gene end by 4 bases; junction bases not matched to a gene: 2. This CDR3 region has 14 residues. CDR1 MDHEN and CDR2 SYDVKM come from the germline V gene. The CDR3 reads CASSLFGQGETQYF. DNA for the CDR3: TGTGCCAGCAGTTTATTCGGACAGGGAGAGACCCAGTACTTC.

The chain has TRBV4-3 and TRBJ2-1; 13 bases are a match to TRBD2. This CDR3 region has 15 residues. Germline V gene data show CDR1 as LGHNA and CDR2 as YSLEER. V shed 5 bases and J 5 bases; nucleotides not matched to a gene: 3. DNA for the CDR3: TGCGCCAGCAGCGTGGGACTAGCGGGGAACAATGAGCAGTTCTTC. It encodes CASSVGLAGNNEQFF.

The V and J genes are TRBV3-1 (or the pseudogene TRBV3-2) and TRBJ2-1; tentatively, D is TRBD1 (6 bases). V was pared by 0 bases and J by 8 bases, with 11 bases between. The CDR3 loop spans 14 amino acids. Germline CDR1 reads LGHDT; CDR2 reads YNNKEL (reference sequence). The CDR3 DNA is TGTGCCAGCAGCCAAGATGGGGGCGGGTATGAGCAGTTCTTC. Translating it yields CASSQDGGGYEQFF.

The chain recombines TRBV19 with TRBJ2-1; 7 bases match TRBD1. CDR1 is LNHDA and CDR2 is SQIVND in the germline V gene (reference sequence). The J segment lost 7 bases and the V segment lost 5 bases, leaving 2 bases of the junction unmatched. CDR3 length equals 12 residues. The CDR3 sequence: CASSQTGNEQFF. Written as DNA, the CDR3 is TGTGCCAGTAGTCAGACAGGGAATGAGCAGTTCTTC.

This sequence joins TRBV24-1 and TRBJ1-5; D is ambiguous. CDR1 is KGHDR, CDR2 SFDVKD, per germline. V was shortened by 9 bases and J by 7 bases, with 15 bases between the two germline ends. This CDR3 has 13 amino acids. The CDR3, as DNA: TGTGCCACCGCTGCCGGGAAATCGCAGCCCCAGCATTTT. Translation gives CATAAGKSQPQHF.

This clone has only one observation. The chain links TRBV19 to TRBJ2-7, with D tentatively TRBD1 (6 bases). The CDR3 has 14 residues. From germline, CDR1 is LNHDA and CDR2 SQIVND (reference sequence). V shed 5 bases and J shed 5 bases, with 16 bases lying between them. CDR3 protein: CASSFNRESHEQYF. As DNA, the CDR3 is TGTGCCAGTAGTTTTAACAGGGAGTCCCACGAGCAGTACTTC.

This chain uses TRBV4-2 with TRBJ2-7; TRBD2 matches at 8 bases. V lost 3 bases and J lost 3; bases outside the gene matches: 4. Germline-derived CDR1 and CDR2 are LGHNA and YNFKEQ. CDR3 length equals 14 residues. Written as DNA, the CDR3 is TGTGCCAGCAGCCAGGAGCGGGGGTTCTACGAGCAGTACTTC. Protein sequence: CASSQERGFYEQYF.

The genes are TRBV9 and TRBJ2-3, with D maybe TRBD2 (7 bases). This CDR3 region has 18 residues. V lost 4 bases and J lost 0, with 21 bases in between. CDR1 and CDR2 (germline): SGDLS, YYNGEE. CDR3 DNA: TGTGCCAGCAGCCTCACTAGGGGGGAGGGCCCCAGCACAGATACGCAGTATTTT. Protein sequence: CASSLTRGEGPSTDTQYF.

The chain combines TRBV28 with TRBJ2-2; 10 bases match TRBD1. The germline V gene has CDR1 MDHEN and CDR2 SYDVKM. The trim removed 5 bases at V and 0 bases at J, leaving 9 bases unmatched. The CDR3 is 18 residues long. The CDR3 coding sequence is TGTGCCAGCAGTGACCGACAGGGGGCGAGGGCGAACACCGGGGAGCTGTTTTTT. The encoded protein is CASSDRQGARANTGELFF.

The chain combines TRBV30 with TRBJ2-1, with 8 positions matching TRBD2. The germline V gene encodes CDR1 GTSNPN and CDR2 SVGIG (reference sequence). J was trimmed by 6 bases and V by 7 bases; bases with no gene match: 14. The CDR3 is 15 amino acids. For the CDR3, the DNA is TGTGCCTCCCCAAAGGGAGCGGGGGCCTCCAATGAGCAGTTCTTC. Its translation: CASPKGAGASNEQFF.

V gene TRBV30 combines with J gene TRBJ1-5; a weak D match, TRBD1 (6 bases). This CDR3 region has 13 residues. CDR1 and CDR2 (germline): GTSNPN, SVGIG (reference sequence). Trimming took off 2 bases at V and 2 bases at J, with 7 bases between the two ends. The CDR3 region is CAWSPGGNQPQHF. The CDR3 DNA sequence: TGTGCCTGGAGTCCAGGGGGCAATCAGCCCCAGCATTTT.

This rearrangement joins TRBV11-2 to TRBJ2-3, with 12 bases fitting TRBD1. The V segment lost 1 base and the J segment 0 bases; nucleotides outside the gene matches: 2. The length of the CDR3 is 17 residues. Germline V CDR1 and CDR2: SGHAT, FQNNGV. CDR3: CASSLGGQGASTDTQYF. CDR3 bases: TGTGCCAGCAGCTTAGGGGGACAGGGGGCGAGCACAGATACGCAGTATTTT.